The 6 T cell receptor beta chains presented below share a single source sample, sequenced in a study of blood T cell repertoires in COVID-19. Some clones are missing from TCRdb's copy, which holds only in-frame ones; the method was immunoSEQ multiplex PCR. The data hold about 330,000 clones, with 85% observed a single time. Sequenced material: peripheral blood. Receptor source: a human donor in a cohort sampled during active COVID-19.

A word on this clone: The same CDR3 arises from other DNA sequences in this sample as well. The J gene is TRBJ1-2, the V gene TRBV9; no definite D call. Germline V gene lookup returns CDR1 SGDLS and CDR2 YYNGEE. The V end lost 0 bases, the J end lost 5 bases, and 5 bases lay between the germline ends. The CDR3 totals 12 residues. The DNA for the CDR3 is TGTGCCAGCAGCGTAGGCGGGTATGGCTACACCTTC. As protein: CASSVGGYGYTF.

A few counts support this clone. The rearrangement links TRBV7-2 to TRBJ2-7; D remains unclear. V was trimmed by 6 bases and J by 2 bases, leaving 20 bases between them. CDR1 is SGHTA, CDR2 FQGNSA, per germline. The CDR3 covers 16 residues. The CDR3: CASSFHLPAMAYEQYF. For the CDR3, the DNA is TGTGCCAGCAGTTTCCACCTACCAGCGATGGCCTACGAGCAGTACTTC.

The V and J genes are TRBV6-5 and TRBJ1-2, with D possibly TRBD1 on 5 matching bases. This CDR3 comprises 12 residues. CDR1 MNHEY and CDR2 SVGAGI come from the germline V gene. The chain's CDR3 is CAGAGGGYGYTF. The CDR3 DNA reads as TGTGCGGGCGCGGGCGGGGGCTATGGCTACACCTTC.

This chain joins TRBV19 and TRBJ1-2, with a weak D call TRBD1 (5 bases). V was pared by 2 bases and J by 2 bases, with 9 bases between. This CDR3 has 14 amino acids. The germline gives CDR1 LNHDA, CDR2 SQIVND (reference sequence). The CDR3 here is CASSIIQANYGYTF. As DNA, the CDR3 is TGTGCCAGTAGTATAATACAGGCCAACTATGGCTACACCTTC.

V gene TRBV9 combines with J gene TRBJ1-2, with 8 bases fitting TRBD1. CDR1 is SGDLS, CDR2 YYNGEE, per germline. This CDR3 has 14 amino acids. V dropped 3 bases and J dropped 2; count of bases not matched to a gene: 3. CDR3 residues: CASSERTGNYGYTF. The CDR3 DNA reads as TGTGCCAGCAGCGAGAGGACAGGGAACTATGGCTACACCTTC.

This chain uses TRBV28 with TRBJ1-2; the match to TRBD1 covers 7 bases. The germline V gene has CDR1 MDHEN and CDR2 SYDVKM. Trimming at V came to 2 bases and at J to 0 bases, leaving 3 bases not matched to a gene. The CDR3 totals 15 residues. CDR3 region: CASSLTQGANYGYTF. CDR3 nucleotides: TGTGCCAGCAGTTTAACCCAGGGGGCTAACTATGGCTACACCTTC.